The present T cell receptor (beta chain) was sequenced within a study of blood T cell repertoires in COVID-19. Study background: Samples taken during acute and convalescent COVID-19 were collected in the United States, Italy and Spain. T cells, B-cell-depleted T cells, or PBMCs provided the cDNA or gDNA that served as material.

Original processing notes: Amplification of reference gene primers provided the estimated nucleated cell counts. The method was immunoSEQ multiplex PCR; TCRdb's version includes in-frame clones alone and lacks a portion of them. From that table come the V and J calls and clone size; the DNA was used to work out D and trimming. The table includes more than 45,000 clones, around nine tenths detected once. Concerning this clone itself: Other DNA sequences of this sample code for an identical CDR3.

Per germline, CDR1 LNHNV and CDR2 YYDKDF (reference sequence). Trimming took 0 bases from V and 0 from J, leaving 8 bases between them. The CDR3 extends over 15 amino acids. This chain uses TRBV15 with TRBJ2-5, with D possibly TRBD2 on 5 matching bases. The sample was peripheral blood. This clonotype originated in a man aged 55 to 69 with active or convalescent COVID-19. In DNA form, the CDR3 reads TGTGCCACCAGCAGAGAAAGGAGGTACCAAGAGACCCAGTACTTC. Its protein product is CATSRERRYQETQYF.